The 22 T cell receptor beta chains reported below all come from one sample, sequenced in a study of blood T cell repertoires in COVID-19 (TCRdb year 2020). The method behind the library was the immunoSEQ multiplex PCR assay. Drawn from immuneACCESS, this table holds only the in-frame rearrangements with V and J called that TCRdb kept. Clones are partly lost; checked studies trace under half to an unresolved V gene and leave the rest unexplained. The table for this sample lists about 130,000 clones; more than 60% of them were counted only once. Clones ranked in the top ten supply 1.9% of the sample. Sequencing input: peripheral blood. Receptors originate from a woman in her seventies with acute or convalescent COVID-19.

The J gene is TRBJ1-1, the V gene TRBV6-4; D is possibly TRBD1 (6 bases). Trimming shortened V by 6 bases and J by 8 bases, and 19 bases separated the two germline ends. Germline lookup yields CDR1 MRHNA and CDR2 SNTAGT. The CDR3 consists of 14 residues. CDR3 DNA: TGTGCCAGCAGCTCTAAAGGGGGTACAGCGGAAGCTTTCTTT. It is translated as CASSSKGGTAEAFF.

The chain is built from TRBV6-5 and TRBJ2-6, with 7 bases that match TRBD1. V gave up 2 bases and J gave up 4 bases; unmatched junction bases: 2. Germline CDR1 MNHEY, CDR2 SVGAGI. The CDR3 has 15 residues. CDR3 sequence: CASSYTGAGANVLTF. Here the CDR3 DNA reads TGTGCCAGCAGTTACACAGGGGCCGGGGCCAACGTCCTGACTTTC.

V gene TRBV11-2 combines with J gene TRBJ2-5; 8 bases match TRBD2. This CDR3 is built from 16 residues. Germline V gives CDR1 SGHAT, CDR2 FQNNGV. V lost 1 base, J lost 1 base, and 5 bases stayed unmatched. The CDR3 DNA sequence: TGTGCCAGCAGCTTAGTCGGCGGGGGGCCCCAAGAGACCCAGTACTTC. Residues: CASSLVGGGPQETQYF.

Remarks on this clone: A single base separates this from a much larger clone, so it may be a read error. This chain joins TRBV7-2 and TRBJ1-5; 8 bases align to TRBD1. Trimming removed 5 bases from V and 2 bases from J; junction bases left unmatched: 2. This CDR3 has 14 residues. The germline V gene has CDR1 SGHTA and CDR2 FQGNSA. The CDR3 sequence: CASSATGGNQPQHF. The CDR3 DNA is TGTGCCAGCAGCGCGACAGGGGGCAATCAGCCCCAGCATTTT.

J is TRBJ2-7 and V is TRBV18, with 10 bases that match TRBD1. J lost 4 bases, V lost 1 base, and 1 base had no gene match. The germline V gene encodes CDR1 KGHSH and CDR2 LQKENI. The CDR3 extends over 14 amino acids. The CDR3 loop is CASSPQGQGYEQYF. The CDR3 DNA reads TGTGCCAGCTCACCACAGGGACAGGGGTACGAGCAGTACTTC.

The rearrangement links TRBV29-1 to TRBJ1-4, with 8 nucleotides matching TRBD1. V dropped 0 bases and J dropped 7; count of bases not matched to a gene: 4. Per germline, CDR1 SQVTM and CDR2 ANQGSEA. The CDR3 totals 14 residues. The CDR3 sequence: CSVEEAGGSEKLFF. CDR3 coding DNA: TGCAGCGTTGAAGAGGCAGGGGGCTCTGAAAAACTGTTTTTT.

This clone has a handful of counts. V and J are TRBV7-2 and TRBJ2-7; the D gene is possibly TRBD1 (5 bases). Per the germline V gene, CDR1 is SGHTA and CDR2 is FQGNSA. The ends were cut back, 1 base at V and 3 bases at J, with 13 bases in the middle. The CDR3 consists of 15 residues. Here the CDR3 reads CASSLDPTVIYEQYF. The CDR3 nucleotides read TGTGCCAGCAGCTTAGACCCGACAGTGATCTACGAGCAGTACTTC.

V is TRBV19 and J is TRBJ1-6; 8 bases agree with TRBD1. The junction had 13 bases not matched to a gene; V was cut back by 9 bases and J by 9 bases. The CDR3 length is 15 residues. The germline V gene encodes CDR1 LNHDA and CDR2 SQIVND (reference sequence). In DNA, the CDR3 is TGTGCCAGCCATCTGACAGGGGCTGCGGGTTCACCCCTCCACTTT. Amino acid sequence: CASHLTGAAGSPLHF.

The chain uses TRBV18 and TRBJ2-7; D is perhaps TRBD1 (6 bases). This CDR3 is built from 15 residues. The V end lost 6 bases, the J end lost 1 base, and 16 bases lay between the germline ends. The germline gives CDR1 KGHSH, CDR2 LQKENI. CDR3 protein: CASSRTVRTSYEQYF. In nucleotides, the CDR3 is TGTGCCAGCTCCCGGACAGTCAGAACGTCCTACGAGCAGTACTTC.

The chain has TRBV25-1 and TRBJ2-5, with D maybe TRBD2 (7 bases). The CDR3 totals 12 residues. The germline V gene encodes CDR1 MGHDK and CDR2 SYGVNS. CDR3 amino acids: CASSRGAETQYF. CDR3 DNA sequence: TGTGCTAGCTCTCGGGGGGCGGAGACCCAGTACTTC.

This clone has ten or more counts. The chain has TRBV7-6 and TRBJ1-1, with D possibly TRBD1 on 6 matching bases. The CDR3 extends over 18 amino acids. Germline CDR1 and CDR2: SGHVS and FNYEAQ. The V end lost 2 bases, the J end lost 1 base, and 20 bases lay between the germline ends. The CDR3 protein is CASSLFGAGVDGNTEAFF. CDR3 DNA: TGTGCCAGCAGCTTATTCGGGGCAGGGGTTGATGGGAACACTGAAGCTTTCTTT.

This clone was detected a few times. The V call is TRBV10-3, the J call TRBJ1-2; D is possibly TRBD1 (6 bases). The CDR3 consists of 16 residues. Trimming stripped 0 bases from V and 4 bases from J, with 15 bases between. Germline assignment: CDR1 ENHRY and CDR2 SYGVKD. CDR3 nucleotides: TGTGCCATCAGTGAGTCGCCAGGACAGCCGCCCTATGGCTACACCTTC. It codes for CAISESPGQPPYGYTF.

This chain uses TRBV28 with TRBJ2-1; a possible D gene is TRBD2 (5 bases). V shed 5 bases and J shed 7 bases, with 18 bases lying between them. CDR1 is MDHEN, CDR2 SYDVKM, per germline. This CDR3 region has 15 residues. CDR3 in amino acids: CASSLLSGDVNEQFF. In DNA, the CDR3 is TGTGCCAGCAGTCTCCTCTCCGGGGATGTAAATGAGCAGTTCTTC.

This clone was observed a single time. In DNA, the CDR3 is TGTGCCAGCAGCGTCAGGTCCACCTACGAGCAGTACTTC. This sequence encodes CASSVRSTYEQYF. This chain uses TRBV11-1 with TRBJ2-7; D is ambiguous. The CDR3 covers 13 residues. Germline lookup yields CDR1 SGHAT and CDR2 FQDESV (reference sequence). The germline V and J ends were trimmed by 5 bases and 2 bases, with 10 bases remaining between them.

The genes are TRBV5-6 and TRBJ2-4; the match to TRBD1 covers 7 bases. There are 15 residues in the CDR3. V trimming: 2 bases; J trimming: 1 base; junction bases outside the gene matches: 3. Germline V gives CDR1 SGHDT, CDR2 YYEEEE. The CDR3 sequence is CASSLQGQAKNIQYF. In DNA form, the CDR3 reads TGTGCCAGCAGCTTACAGGGGCAGGCCAAAAACATTCAGTACTTC. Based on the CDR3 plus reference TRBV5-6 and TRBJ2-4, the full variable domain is DAGVTQSPTHLIKTRGQQVTLRCSPKSGHDTVSWYQQALGQGPQFIFQYYEEEERQRGNFPDRFSGHQFPNYSSELNVNALLLGDSALYLCASSLQGQAKNIQYFGAGTRLSVL.

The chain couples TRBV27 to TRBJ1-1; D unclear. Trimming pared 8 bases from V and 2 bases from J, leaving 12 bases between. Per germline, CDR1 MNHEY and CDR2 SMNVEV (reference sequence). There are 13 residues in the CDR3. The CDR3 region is CASSTRGNTEAFF. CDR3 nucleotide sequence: TGTGCCAGCTCCACAAGAGGAAACACTGAAGCTTTCTTT.

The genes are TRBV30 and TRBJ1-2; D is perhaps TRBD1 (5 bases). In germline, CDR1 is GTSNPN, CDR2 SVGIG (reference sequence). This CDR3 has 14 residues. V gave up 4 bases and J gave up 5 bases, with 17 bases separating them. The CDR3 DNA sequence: TGTGCCTGGACCCCCACAGGCAGAACATATGGCTACACCTTC. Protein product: CAWTPTGRTYGYTF.

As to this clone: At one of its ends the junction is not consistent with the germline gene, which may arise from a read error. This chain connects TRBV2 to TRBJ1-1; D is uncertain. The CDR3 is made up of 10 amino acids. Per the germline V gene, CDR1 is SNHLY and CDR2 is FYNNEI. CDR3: CASSEPRSSF. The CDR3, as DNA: TGTGCCAGCAGTGAACCCCGGTCAAGCTTT.

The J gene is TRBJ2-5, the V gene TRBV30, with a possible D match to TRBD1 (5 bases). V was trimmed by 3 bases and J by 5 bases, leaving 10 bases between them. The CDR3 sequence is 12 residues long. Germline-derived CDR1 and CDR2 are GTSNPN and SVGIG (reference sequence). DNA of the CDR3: TGTGCCTGGAGCCCCAGGGCGGAGACCCAGTACTTC. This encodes CAWSPRAETQYF.

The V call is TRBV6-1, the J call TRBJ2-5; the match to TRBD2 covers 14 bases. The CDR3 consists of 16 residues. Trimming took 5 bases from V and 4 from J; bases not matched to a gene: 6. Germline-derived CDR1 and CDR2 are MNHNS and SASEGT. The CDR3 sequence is CASSQGLAGGAETQYF. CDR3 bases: TGTGCCAGCAGTCAAGGACTAGCGGGAGGCGCAGAGACCCAGTACTTC.

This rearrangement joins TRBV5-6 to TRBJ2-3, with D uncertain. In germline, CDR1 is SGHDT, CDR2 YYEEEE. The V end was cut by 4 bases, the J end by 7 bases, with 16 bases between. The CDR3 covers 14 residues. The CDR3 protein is CASSPLQRTNTQYF. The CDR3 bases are TGTGCCAGCAGCCCCTTACAGAGAACAAATACGCAGTATTTT. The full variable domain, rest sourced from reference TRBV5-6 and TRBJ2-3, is DAGVTQSPTHLIKTRGQQVTLRCSPKSGHDTVSWYQQALGQGPQFIFQYYEEEERQRGNFPDRFSGHQFPNYSSELNVNALLLGDSALYLCASSPLQRTNTQYFGPGTRLTVL.

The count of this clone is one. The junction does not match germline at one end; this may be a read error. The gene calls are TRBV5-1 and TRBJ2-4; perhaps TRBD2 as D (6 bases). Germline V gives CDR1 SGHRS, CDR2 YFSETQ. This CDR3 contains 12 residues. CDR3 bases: TGCGCCAGCAGCCCAGGAGGGACCCCGAATCACTTC. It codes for CASSPGGTPNHF.